The text below deals with one TCR beta chain. Original analysis: Amplification of reference gene primers was used by the study to estimate nucleated cell counts. Sequencing was performed with immunoSEQ multiplex PCR; in TCRdb, only in-frame clones are kept and a portion is missing. The V and J calls and clone size were taken over from that table, and D and trimming were inferred from the DNA. The sample carries approximately 230,000 clones, 70% to 90% recorded once. Trimming cost V 4 bases and J 3 bases; bases outside gene matches: 2. CDR3 length: 14 amino acids. The germline CDR1 and CDR2 sequences are MDHEN and SYDVKM. The entry originates in a study of blood T cell repertoires in COVID-19. Study details: Specimens from acute and convalescent COVID-19 originated in the United States, Italy and Spain. Sample material is recorded as cDNA or gDNA derived from T cells, B-cell-depleted T cells, or PBMCs.

The source is a man younger than 35 with active or convalescent COVID-19. Material for sequencing was peripheral blood. The V gene is TRBV28, the J gene TRBJ1-2; the match to TRBD1 covers 10 bases. The CDR3 is CASSSTGGYYGYTF. DNA for the CDR3: TGTGCCAGCAGTTCGACAGGGGGCTACTATGGCTACACCTTC.